The sequence of this T cell receptor (beta chain) was determined in a study of kidney transplant recipient with SARS-CoV-2 infection. TCRdb reprocessed the reads via MiXCR and lists one record per CDR3 protein. The data hold fewer than 250,000 distinct CDR3 sequences, with 29% observed a single time. This clonotype was seen a handful of times. Germline assignment: CDR1 SGHAT and CDR2 FQNNGV. The CDR3 is 16 amino acids. Trimming cost V 2 bases and J 5 bases, with 15 bases left between them. The clonotype comes from a young adult male patient who had COVID-19 and was a kidney transplant recipient. T cells may partly derive from the graft donor. The gene calls are TRBV11-2 and TRBJ2-2; a weak D match, TRBD2 (7 bases). Sequencing was performed on a blood sample, taken at baseline and on day 111 from a kidney transplant recipient. Here the CDR3 DNA reads TGTGCCAGCAGCTTATGGGGCGGGGGCGCGACCGGGGAGCTGTTTTTT. Translated: CASSLWGGGATGELFF.